These 23 T cell receptor beta chains originate from one sample sequenced in a study of T cells of healthy individuals. From the 5' RACE reads, TCRdb called clonotypes with MiXCR, one entry per CDR3 protein. Of about 60,000 distinct CDR3 sequences in the sample, about 16% were seen once. The origin of the receptors is a human donor in good health.

The V and J genes are TRBV20-1 and TRBJ2-7; 7 nucleotides align to TRBD1. The V gene's germline CDR1 is DFQATT and CDR2 SNEGSKA (reference sequence). The CDR3 is 14 amino acids. J gave up 9 bases and V 0 bases, and 11 bases lay outside the gene matches. Here the CDR3 reads CSARDPGTVRGQYF. DNA for the CDR3: TGCAGTGCTAGAGATCCGGGGACAGTCCGCGGGCAGTACTTC.

This clonotype was counted at least ten times. In nucleotides, the CDR3 is TGCGCCAGCGCCGGAGCTGACTATGGCTACACCTTC. Its translation: CASAGADYGYTF. This chain uses TRBV4-1 with TRBJ1-2, with unresolved D. V was trimmed by 8 bases and J by 3 bases, leaving 10 bases between them. Germline V gene lookup returns CDR1 MGHRA and CDR2 YSYEKL. CDR3 length: 12 residues.

This clonotype counts as medium-sized. The V and J genes are TRBV20-1 and TRBJ2-1; D is possibly TRBD2 (5 bases). The germline V and J ends were trimmed by 5 bases and 3 bases, with 14 bases remaining between them. Germline V gives CDR1 DFQATT, CDR2 SNEGSKA (reference sequence). The CDR3 has 14 amino acids. CDR3 loop: CSASVASGYNEQFF. CDR3 in DNA: TGCAGTGCTTCTGTAGCGTCCGGCTACAATGAGCAGTTCTTC.

The table lists this clonotype with a few counts. CDR3 sequence: CSVESGEEGETQYF. CDR3 DNA: TGCAGCGTTGAGTCAGGGGAGGAGGGAGAGACCCAGTACTTC. V is TRBV29-1 and J is TRBJ2-5, with D possibly called TRBD1 or TRBD2 (6 bases each). Germline V gene sequence: CDR1 SQVTM, CDR2 ANQGSEA. The CDR3 extends over 14 amino acids. Trimming cost V 3 bases and J 4 bases, with 15 bases left between them.

The rearrangement links TRBV12-3 or TRBV12-4 to TRBJ2-1; D gene ambiguous. CDR3 length: 12 amino acids. V was shortened by 3 bases and J by 8 bases, with 8 bases between the two germline ends. The CDR3 is CASSFGDYEQFF. Here the CDR3 DNA reads TGTGCCAGCAGTTTTGGGGATTATGAGCAGTTCTTC.

This clonotype was seen a few times. CDR3 loop: CASRQVQETQYF. The CDR3 nucleotides read TGTGCCAGCAGGCAGGTCCAAGAGACCCAGTACTTC. The chain recombines TRBV6-1 with TRBJ2-5; D gene uncertain. V shed 6 bases and J shed 1 base, with 6 bases lying between them. Germline values: CDR1 MNHNS, CDR2 SASEGT. This CDR3 region has 12 residues.

This clonotype was recorded a few times. The rearrangement uses TRBV6-2 or TRBV6-3 and TRBJ2-1; tentative D call: TRBD1 (6 bases). With 6 bases removed from V and 0 bases from J, the gap between germline ends came to 12 bases. The CDR3 consists of 15 residues. Germline values: CDR1 MNHEY, CDR2 SVGEGT. CDR3 sequence: CASSTGQFSYNEQFF. The CDR3 DNA reads TGTGCCAGCAGCACAGGACAGTTCTCCTACAATGAGCAGTTCTTC.

This clonotype appeared a few times. The rearrangement uses TRBV27 and TRBJ2-6; a possible D gene is TRBD2 (6 bases). The CDR3 sequence is 15 residues long. The ends were cut back, 7 bases at V and 0 bases at J, with 10 bases in the middle. Germline V lookup: CDR1 MNHEY, CDR2 SMNVEV (reference sequence). The CDR3 protein is CASTGGVSGANVLTF. The DNA of the CDR3 is TGTGCCAGCACCGGCGGGGTCTCTGGGGCCAACGTCCTGACTTTC.

The sample holds many counts of this clonotype. This chain uses TRBV20-1 with TRBJ2-1, with 14 bases matching TRBD2. The CDR3 covers 18 residues. The J segment lost 4 bases and the V segment lost 6 bases, leaving 14 bases of the junction unmatched. Germline CDR1 reads DFQATT; CDR2 reads SNEGSKA (reference sequence). The CDR3 loop reads CSALSGTSGGPFYNEQFF. The CDR3 region has the DNA TGCAGTGCCCTCTCCGGGACTAGCGGGGGCCCTTTTTACAATGAGCAGTTCTTC.

J is TRBJ1-5 and V is TRBV19, with 8 bases that match TRBD1. V was clipped by 7 bases and J by 5 bases; unmatched bases: 7. In germline, CDR1 is LNHDA, CDR2 SQIVND (reference sequence). The CDR3 has 14 amino acids. CDR3 in DNA: TGTGCCAGTACCGCCCCAGGGGGCTATCAGCCCCAGCATTTT. Translation: CASTAPGGYQPQHF.

This chain connects TRBV10-3 to TRBJ2-7; tentative D call: TRBD1 (6 bases). With 11 bases removed from V and 6 bases from J, the gap between germline ends came to 23 bases. The CDR3 spans 14 residues. CDR1 is ENHRY, CDR2 SYGVKD, per germline. The CDR3 protein is CASTQGTRVSEQYF. In DNA form, the CDR3 reads TGTGCCTCCACCCAGGGGACCAGGGTCAGCGAGCAGTACTTC.

The chain joins TRBV11-2 to TRBJ2-1, with 7 bases matching TRBD2. The CDR3 spans 15 residues. Germline-derived CDR1 and CDR2 are SGHAT and FQNNGV. V trimming: 0 bases; J trimming: 6 bases; junction bases outside the gene matches: 5. The CDR3 DNA reads as TGTGCCAGCAGCTTAGAGGGGGGGTTTTCCAATGAGCAGTTCTTC. Protein sequence: CASSLEGGFSNEQFF.

The CDR3 region is CASSIRTAGPDTQYF. In DNA form, the CDR3 reads TGTGCCAGTAGTATCAGGACAGCCGGCCCAGATACGCAGTATTTT. The chain is built from TRBV19 and TRBJ2-3, with D possibly being TRBD1 (6 bases). Germline lookup yields CDR1 LNHDA and CDR2 SQIVND (reference sequence). V was shortened by 3 bases and J by 4 bases, with 14 bases between the two germline ends. CDR3 length: 15 residues.

At least ten counts were recorded for this clonotype. This chain connects TRBV29-1 to TRBJ1-1, with a weak D call TRBD1 (5 bases). V gave up 3 bases and J gave up 0 bases, with 14 bases separating them. Germline loops: CDR1 SQVTM, CDR2 ANQGSEA. CDR3 size: 15 residues. CDR3 nucleotide sequence: TGCAGCGTTGATCCGGGGGTCGGAATGAACACTGAAGCTTTCTTT. Protein sequence: CSVDPGVGMNTEAFF.

This clonotype was counted between two and nine times. The chain has TRBV28 and TRBJ2-7; 8 positions agree with TRBD2. J gave up 0 bases and V 4 bases, and 2 bases lay outside the gene matches. The CDR3 loop spans 14 amino acids. Germline V gene sequence: CDR1 MDHEN, CDR2 SYDVKM. The CDR3 nucleotides are TGTGCCAGCAGTTCCGGGACTAGCTCCTACGAGCAGTACTTC. The encoded protein is CASSSGTSSYEQYF.

This clonotype was seen a handful of times. The rearrangement uses TRBV25-1 and TRBJ2-7; 7 bases map to TRBD2. V was clipped by 3 bases and J by 0 bases; unmatched bases: 5. CDR1 is MGHDK and CDR2 is SYGVNS in the germline V gene. The CDR3 length is 15 residues. For the CDR3, the DNA is TGTGCCAGCAGTGATAGGGGCGGGAGCTCCTACGAGCAGTACTTC. This encodes CASSDRGGSSYEQYF.

This clonotype was detected many times. The CDR3 sequence: CASSRLGYEQYF. The CDR3 DNA is TGTGCCAGCAGCCGTCTCGGGTACGAGCAGTACTTC. The chain joins TRBV7-9 to TRBJ2-7; D uncertain. The CDR3 contains 12 residues. V lost 5 bases and J 4 bases, leaving 9 bases between the germline ends. Germline CDR1 SEHNR, CDR2 FQNEAQ (reference sequence).

The V call is TRBV4-1, the J call TRBJ2-4; TRBD2 matches at 7 bases. CDR1 MGHRA and CDR2 YSYEKL come from the germline V gene. V was pared by 3 bases and J by 0 bases, with 5 bases of the junction left unmatched. This CDR3 is 16 amino acids long. The CDR3 coding sequence is TGCGCCAGCAGCCAGGGACTACCTCCAGCCAAAAACATTCAGTACTTC. It yields the protein CASSQGLPPAKNIQYF.

In its sample, this clonotype was seen many times. This sequence joins TRBV29-1 and TRBJ2-3, with 7 bases aligning to TRBD2. Germline V lookup: CDR1 SQVTM, CDR2 ANQGSEA. The CDR3 sequence is 14 residues long. Trimming at V came to 4 bases and at J to 1 base, leaving 5 bases not matched to a gene. CDR3 bases: TGCAGCGTTGCGGGCGGGAGTGGCACAGATACGCAGTATTTT. This translates into CSVAGGSGTDTQYF.

The rearrangement links TRBV6-6 to TRBJ1-1; 11 nucleotides line up with TRBD1. Per germline, CDR1 MNHNY and CDR2 SVGAGI (reference sequence). Losses at the gene ends were 6 bases for V and 2 bases for J; bases not matched to a gene: 5. The CDR3 extends over 15 amino acids. CDR3 in DNA: TGTGCCAGCAGAAGGGACAGGGGGGTAAACACTGAAGCTTTCTTT. Translated: CASRRDRGVNTEAFF.

This clonotype was counted only a few times. This rearrangement joins TRBV29-1 to TRBJ2-5; TRBD2 might be the D (5 bases). Trimming stripped 5 bases from V and 4 bases from J, with 5 bases between. The CDR3 covers 10 residues. The germline CDR1 and CDR2 sequences are SQVTM and ANQGSEA. The CDR3 reads CSVRGETQYF. As DNA, the CDR3 is TGCAGCGTTCGGGGAGAGACCCAGTACTTC.

The chain is built from TRBV7-9 and TRBJ2-1; D perhaps matches TRBD2 (5 bases). The CDR3 runs 10 residues. V was cut by 8 bases and J by 9 bases, with 8 bases left in between. Germline V gives CDR1 SEHNR, CDR2 FQNEAQ (reference sequence). CDR3 sequence: CASLAVEQFF. Here the CDR3 DNA reads TGTGCCAGCCTAGCTGTTGAGCAGTTCTTC.

The rearrangement uses TRBV7-2 and TRBJ2-5, with 11 bases fitting TRBD2. The CDR3 length is 15 residues. Per the germline V gene, CDR1 is SGHTA and CDR2 is FQGNSA. V shed 7 bases and J 2 bases; nucleotides not matched to a gene: 6. CDR3 loop: CASTTSGGPQETQYF. The CDR3 region has the DNA TGTGCCAGCACCACTAGCGGGGGACCACAAGAGACCCAGTACTTC.